The rows below give T cell receptor beta chains drawn from one sample of a study of OX40 agonist ivuxolimab in advanced cancers. Generated by immunoSEQ multiplex PCR, the TCRdb table keeps only in-frame clones and is missing some. The profile shows roughly 75,000 clones, about 88% of them singletons. The sample in question was CD4+ or CD8+ T cells sorted from blood, obtained in a trial of the OX40 agonist ivuxolimab. The receptor source for this set is an adult with an advanced solid tumor such as melanoma, head and neck, liver or kidney cancer. Each CDR3 is given with its conserved first and last residue. Fields, in order: CDR3 length, V gene, CDR3 protein.

CDR3 length: 13
V gene: TRBV6-5
CDR3 protein: CASSYSQHYEQYF

CDR3 length: 15
V gene: TRBV28
CDR3 protein: CASSSSRGQGHEQYF

CDR3 length: 16
V gene: TRBV7-3
CDR3 protein: CASSNQGAGSVDTQYF

CDR3 length: 16
V gene: TRBV5-6
CDR3 protein: CASSFVAGGPGGELFF

CDR3 length: 18
V gene: TRBV11-2
CDR3 protein: CASSFSSRGSGSEETQYF

CDR3 length: 20
V gene: TRBV28
CDR3 protein: CASSFSGLAGPPLGTDTQYF

CDR3 length: 16
V gene: TRBV2
CDR3 protein: CASTLRPGQSYNEQFF

CDR3 length: 13
V gene: TRBV18
CDR3 protein: CASSGDSPYTIYF

CDR3 length: 15
V gene: TRBV4-1
CDR3 protein: CASSQEPRSNQPQHF

CDR3 length: 16
V gene: TRBV5-6
CDR3 protein: CASSLGAGSLDQPQHF

CDR3 length: 13
V gene: TRBV6-5
CDR3 protein: CASRRGAELSYTF

CDR3 length: 14
V gene: TRBV30
CDR3 protein: CAWSSQSHNYGYTF

CDR3 length: 16
V gene: TRBV28
CDR3 protein: CASSSIGVGGANVLTF

CDR3 length: 16
V gene: TRBV19
CDR3 protein: CASSIILARKTDTQYF

CDR3 length: 12
V gene: TRBV29-1
CDR3 protein: CSVNGDNYGYTF

CDR3 length: 16
V gene: TRBV21-1
CDR3 protein: CASSKVFIAGVDEQYF

CDR3 length: 19
V gene: TRBV5-1
CDR3 protein: CASSLGQAVGSSYNSPLHF

CDR3 length: 14
V gene: TRBV19
CDR3 protein: CASSPRQENEKLFF

CDR3 length: 15
V gene: TRBV7-3
CDR3 protein: CASSLQQGASDTQYF

CDR3 length: 14
V gene: TRBV29-1
CDR3 protein: CSVFPPTGSYEQYF

CDR3 length: 13
V gene: TRBV29-1
CDR3 protein: CSVVSGSSYEQYF

CDR3 length: 15
V gene: TRBV5-4
CDR3 protein: CASSSTLRSYNEQFF

CDR3 length: 14
V gene: TRBV5-5
CDR3 protein: CASSPIRDGPSYTF

CDR3 length: 14
V gene: TRBV6-5
CDR3 protein: CASSRDSFSYEQYF

CDR3 length: 13
V gene: TRBV18
CDR3 protein: CASSAAGDYEQYF

CDR3 length: 15
V gene: TRBV6-1
CDR3 protein: CASTPDRGQNYGYTF

CDR3 length: 14
V gene: TRBV30
CDR3 protein: CAWSFGLQGREQYF

CDR3 length: 13
V gene: TRBV5-1
CDR3 protein: CASSYDSTGELFF

CDR3 length: 12
V gene: TRBV5-4
CDR3 protein: CASSDRGNEQFF

CDR3 length: 11
V gene: TRBV30
CDR3 protein: CAWDTSYEQYF

CDR3 length: 15
V gene: TRBV6-6
CDR3 protein: CASRPSAHSYNEQFF

CDR3 length: 14
V gene: TRBV21-1
CDR3 protein: CASSKVNNTGELFF

CDR3 length: 15
V gene: TRBV6-6
CDR3 protein: CASSYSGTGYEKLFF

CDR3 length: 14
V gene: TRBV5-4
CDR3 protein: CASIIPGQGNGYTF

CDR3 length: 11
V gene: TRBV19
CDR3 protein: CATSGGNEQFF

CDR3 length: 15
V gene: TRBV2
CDR3 protein: CASSGDAGSTDTQYF

CDR3 length: 15
V gene: TRBV5-1
CDR3 protein: CASSSTGVSGNEQFF

CDR3 length: 15
V gene: TRBV5-3
CDR3 protein: CARSSPRKAKNIQYF

CDR3 length: 13
V gene: TRBV30
CDR3 protein: CAWSVQENQQAFF

CDR3 length: 16
V gene: TRBV5-6
CDR3 protein: CASSLVRGTGEETQYF

CDR3 length: 16
V gene: TRBV28
CDR3 protein: CATGPLAGGFSDTQYF

CDR3 length: 11
V gene: TRBV10-3
CDR3 protein: CAISGDTEAFF

CDR3 length: 15
V gene: TRBV5-8
CDR3 protein: CASSLAGLAPNEQFF

CDR3 length: 17
V gene: TRBV7-6
CDR3 protein: CASSLVGRGTTNEKLFF

CDR3 length: 16
V gene: TRBV4-2
CDR3 protein: CASSLTRDSSGNTIYF

CDR3 length: 18
V gene: TRBV7-2
CDR3 protein: CASSLAPPTSLAYNEQFF

CDR3 length: 16
V gene: TRBV5-1
CDR3 protein: CASSAQAPRSSYEQYF

CDR3 length: 14
V gene: TRBV18
CDR3 protein: CASSPGREKDGYTF

CDR3 length: 18
V gene: TRBV10-3
CDR3 protein: CASKGSETSGSVLDTQYF

CDR3 length: 14
V gene: TRBV5-5
CDR3 protein: CASSVTSAQETQYF

CDR3 length: 14
V gene: TRBV7-9
CDR3 protein: CASSQGSGRAKQYF

CDR3 length: 15
V gene: TRBV9
CDR3 protein: CASTLGASGTDTQYF

CDR3 length: 14
V gene: TRBV2
CDR3 protein: CASRPAAQRGPQHF

CDR3 length: 16
V gene: TRBV5-4
CDR3 protein: CASSPMGFRSQETQYF

CDR3 length: 15
V gene: TRBV19
CDR3 protein: CASSSGQGARETQYF

CDR3 length: 15
V gene: TRBV5-4
CDR3 protein: CASSVNRDRNEKLFF

CDR3 length: 15
V gene: TRBV9
CDR3 protein: CASSVGQGSYNEQFF

CDR3 length: 13
V gene: TRBV5-4
CDR3 protein: CASSLARSYGYTF

CDR3 length: 17
V gene: TRBV30
CDR3 protein: CAWALAGRLSSTDTQYF

CDR3 length: 13
V gene: TRBV5-4
CDR3 protein: CAGDRGMGNEQFF